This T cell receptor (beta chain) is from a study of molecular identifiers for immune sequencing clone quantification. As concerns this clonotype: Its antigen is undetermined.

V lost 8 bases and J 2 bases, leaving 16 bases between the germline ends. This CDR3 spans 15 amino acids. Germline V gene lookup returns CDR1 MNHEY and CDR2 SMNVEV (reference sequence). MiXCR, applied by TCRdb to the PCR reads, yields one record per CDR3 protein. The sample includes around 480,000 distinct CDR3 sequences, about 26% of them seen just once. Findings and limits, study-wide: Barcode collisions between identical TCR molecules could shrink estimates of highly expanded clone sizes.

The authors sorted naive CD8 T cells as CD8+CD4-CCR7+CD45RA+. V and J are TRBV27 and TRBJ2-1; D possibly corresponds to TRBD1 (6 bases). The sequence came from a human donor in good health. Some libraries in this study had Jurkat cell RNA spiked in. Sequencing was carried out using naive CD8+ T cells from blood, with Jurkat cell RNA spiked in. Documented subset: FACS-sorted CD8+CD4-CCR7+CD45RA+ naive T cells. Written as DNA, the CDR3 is TGTGCCAGCCGAACCGGGACAAGAGCCTACAATGAGCAGTTCTTC. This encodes CASRTGTRAYNEQFF.